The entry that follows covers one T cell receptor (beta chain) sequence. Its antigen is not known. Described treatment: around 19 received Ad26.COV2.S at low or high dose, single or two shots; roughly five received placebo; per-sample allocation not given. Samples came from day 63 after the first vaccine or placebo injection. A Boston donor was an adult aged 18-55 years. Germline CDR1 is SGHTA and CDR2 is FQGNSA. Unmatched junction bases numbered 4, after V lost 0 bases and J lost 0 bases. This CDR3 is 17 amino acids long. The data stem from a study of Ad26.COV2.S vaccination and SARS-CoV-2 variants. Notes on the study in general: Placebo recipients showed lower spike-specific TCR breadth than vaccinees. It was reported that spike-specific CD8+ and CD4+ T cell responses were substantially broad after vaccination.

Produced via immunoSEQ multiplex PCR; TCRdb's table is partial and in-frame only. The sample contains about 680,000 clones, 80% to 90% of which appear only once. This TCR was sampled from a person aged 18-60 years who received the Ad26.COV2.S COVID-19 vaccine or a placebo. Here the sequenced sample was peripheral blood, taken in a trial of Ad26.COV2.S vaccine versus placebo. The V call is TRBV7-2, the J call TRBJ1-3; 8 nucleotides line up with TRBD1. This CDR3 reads CASSLAGGTGSGNTIYF. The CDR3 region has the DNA TGTGCCAGCAGCTTAGCAGGTGGGACAGGCTCTGGAAACACCATATATTTT.